This T cell receptor beta chain was profiled in a study of CXCR3-negative and CXCR3-positive naive CD8 T cells. General study results and limits: The study found that naive CXCR3-negative and CXCR3-positive cells shared TRBV-TRBJ usage, while memory cells differed.

This clonotype ranks as medium-sized in terms of frequency. What it binds is not known. Germline CDR1 and CDR2: SGHRS and YFSETQ. The CDR3 sequence is 14 residues long. It was by 5' RACE with UMI labels that the TRB cDNA libraries were prepared. TCRdb re-called the 5' RACE reads, yielding one record per CDR3 amino acid sequence without DNA. The sample's table shows roughly 3,100 distinct CDR3 sequences. V gene TRBV5-1 combines with J gene TRBJ1-1; without DNA, the TCRdb call of TRBD1 cannot be checked. The origin of this receptor is a human donor in good health. Some clones in this sample may be carry-over from other donors' samples. The sample was naive CXCR3- CD8+ T cells from blood. Subset noted: CD45RO-CCR7+CD27+CD95- naive CD8+ T cells lacking CXCR3 (TNR3-). CDR3 loop: CASSLPGGSTEAFF.